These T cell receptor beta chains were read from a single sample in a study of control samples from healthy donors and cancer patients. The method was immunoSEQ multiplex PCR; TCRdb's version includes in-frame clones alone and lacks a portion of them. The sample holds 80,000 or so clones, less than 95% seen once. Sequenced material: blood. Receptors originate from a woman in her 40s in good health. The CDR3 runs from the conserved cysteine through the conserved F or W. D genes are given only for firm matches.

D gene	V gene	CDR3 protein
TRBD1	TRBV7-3	CASSRQGADTQYF
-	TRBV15	CATSRDGGGNSGNTIYF
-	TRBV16	CASSQNTEASF
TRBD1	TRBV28	CATWDSTYEQYF
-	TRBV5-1	CASTQGYTGNEQFF
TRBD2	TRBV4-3	CASSQGTGTSGGLGDNEQFF
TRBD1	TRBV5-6	CASSLARQGLSYEQYF
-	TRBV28	CASSLRSFRRANEQFF
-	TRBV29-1	CSARQAVSGNTIYF
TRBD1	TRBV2	CASMGQGNTEAFF
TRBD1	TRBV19	CASSRGQGKPEAFF
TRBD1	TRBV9	CASSTPDRDGEQFF
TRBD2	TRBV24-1	CATSDTSGSFETQYF
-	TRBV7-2	CASNPGTLNTEAFF
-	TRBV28	CASTDPTRGHRHEQFF
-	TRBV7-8	CASKRAGMVTNEKLFF
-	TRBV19	CASSRTGIGNTEAFF
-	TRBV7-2	CASSPTTDLNTEAFF
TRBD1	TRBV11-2	CASSLVGQGDAMHF
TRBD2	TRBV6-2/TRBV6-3	CASSPGLAGLNEQFF
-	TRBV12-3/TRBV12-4	CASSSDYGYTF
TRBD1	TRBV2	CASSDDRVRPLHF
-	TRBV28	CASSRDGPGEQYF
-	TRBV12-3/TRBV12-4	CASSLGGGTEAFF
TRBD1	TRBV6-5	CASSYSRTGDTEAFF
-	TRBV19	CASSIRTEIYEQYF
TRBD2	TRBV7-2	CASSSWTSGSGKTQYF
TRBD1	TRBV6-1	CASSDRGDQPQHF
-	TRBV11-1	CASSYGSRTDTQYF
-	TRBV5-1	CASSMNTGELFF
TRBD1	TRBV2	CASSMDRIYGYTF
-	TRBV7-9	CASSRRLYGYTF
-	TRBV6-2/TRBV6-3	CASSSAGRSEQYF
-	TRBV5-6	CASSLRSQWWGSPLHF
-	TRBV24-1	CATSDEYQETQYF
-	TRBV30	CAWSPGPAGRNGNQPQHF
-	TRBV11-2	CASSLEGQVHQPQHF
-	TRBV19	CASSISLPAEAFF
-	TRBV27	CASTKRGGTLENSPLHF
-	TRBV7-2	CASSIQGYEQYF
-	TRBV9	CASSPSGVDTGELFF
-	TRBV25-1	CASSEYGGARTDTQYF
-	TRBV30	CAWSVGHYNQPQHF
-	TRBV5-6	CASTLGVLYNSPLHF
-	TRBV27	CASGLGALEITDTQYF
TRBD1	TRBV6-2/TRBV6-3	CASSYLRQGSQFMNTEAFF